A single sample gave rise to the 18 T cell receptor beta chains below, sequenced in a study of cytomegalovirus exposure and HLA in healthy donors. TCRdb keeps only in-frame clones here, not all; method: immunoSEQ multiplex PCR. The data hold about 100,000 clones, with over 85% observed a single time. The sequenced sample was PBMCs. The receptors shown here come from a woman aged 18-29 years in good health and CMV-seronegative.

The rearrangement uses TRBV7-9 and TRBJ2-1; 7 bases line up with TRBD2. Germline V gives CDR1 SEHNR, CDR2 FQNEAQ (reference sequence). The ends lost 1 base at V and 5 bases at J; junction bases unmatched: 8. The CDR3 sequence is 16 residues long. The CDR3 nucleotides are TGTGCCAGCAGCTTAGAGTTTGGGAGGGGCGACAATGAGCAGTTCTTC. The encoded protein is CASSLEFGRGDNEQFF.

The chain is built from TRBV7-2 and TRBJ2-5; unclear D gene. The CDR3 runs 14 residues. V was cut by 6 bases and J by 2 bases, with 13 bases left in between. Germline CDR1 SGHTA, CDR2 FQGNSA. The DNA of the CDR3 is TGTGCCAGCAGAGTCGACACATTACAAGAGACCCAGTACTTC. Residues: CASRVDTLQETQYF. Combining the CDR3 with reference TRBV7-2 and TRBJ2-5 gives the whole variable domain GAGVSQSPSNKVTEKGKDVELRCDPISGHTALYWYRQSLGQGLEFLIYFQGNSAPDKSGLPSDRFSAERTGGSVSTLTIQRTQQEDSAVYLCASRVDTLQETQYFGPGTRLLVL.

The chain couples TRBV5-6 to TRBJ2-1; 11 bases align to TRBD2. CDR1 and CDR2 from the germline V gene are SGHDT and YYEEEE. This CDR3 spans 15 amino acids. Germline trimming cut 1 base from V and 9 bases from J; bases unmatched to any gene: 6. CDR3 nucleotides: TGTGCCAGCAGCTTGATGACTAGCGGGGCCAGTGAGCAGTTCTTC. Translating it yields CASSLMTSGASEQFF.

J is TRBJ1-2 and V is TRBV19; 9 positions match TRBD1. Germline-derived CDR1 and CDR2 are LNHDA and SQIVND (reference sequence). There are 14 residues in the CDR3. Trimming cost V 6 bases and J 6 bases; bases outside gene matches: 8. The CDR3 nucleotides are TGTGCCAGTAGCCCGGGGGACAGGGAAGATGGCTACACCTTC. This gives the protein CASSPGDREDGYTF.

The rearrangement links TRBV19 to TRBJ2-5; D might be TRBD1 (5 bases). V lost 6 bases, J lost 4 bases, and 9 bases lay in between. CDR1 is LNHDA and CDR2 is SQIVND in the germline V gene (reference sequence). The CDR3 consists of 12 residues. The DNA of the CDR3 is TGTGCCAGTAGGACAGTCGGAGAGACCCAGTACTTC. It translates to CASRTVGETQYF.

The chain has TRBV4-2 and TRBJ1-3; TRBD1 matches 8 bases. V dropped 4 bases and J dropped 5; count of bases not matched to a gene: 7. The CDR3 is made up of 15 amino acids. The germline V gene has CDR1 LGHNA and CDR2 YNFKEQ. The CDR3 reads CASSPAGGGRNTIYF. DNA of the CDR3: TGTGCCAGCAGCCCAGCAGGGGGCGGACGAAACACCATATATTTT.

The J gene is TRBJ1-2, the V gene TRBV19; D gene unclear. CDR3 length: 17 residues. The V end was cut by 1 base, the J end by 0 bases, with 15 bases between. Germline CDR1 reads LNHDA; CDR2 reads SQIVND (reference sequence). CDR3 residues: CASSIGAGAGPNYGYTF. CDR3 DNA: TGTGCCAGTAGTATAGGAGCAGGTGCAGGTCCTAACTATGGCTACACCTTC.

The chain carries TRBV9 and TRBJ1-1; perhaps TRBD1 as D (6 bases). Germline CDR1 and CDR2: SGDLS and YYNGEE. CDR3 length equals 15 residues. V gave up 3 bases and J gave up 1 base, with 13 bases separating them. CDR3 bases: TGTGCCAGCAGCGGCCGGGACAATCAGAACACTGAAGCTTTCTTT. As protein: CASSGRDNQNTEAFF.

This clone was seen a few times. The V call is TRBV10-3, the J call TRBJ1-3; 10 bases align to TRBD1. After removal of 11 bases from V and 4 bases from J, the junction contained 8 bases not matched to a gene. Germline V CDR1 and CDR2: ENHRY, SYGVKD. This CDR3 is 14 amino acids long. CDR3 in DNA: TGTGCCCCTCGGGGACAGGGGATAGGAAACACCATATATTTT. Encoded protein: CAPRGQGIGNTIYF.

This clone appeared once. The chain employs TRBV19 and TRBJ2-7, with 10 bases that match TRBD1. There are 15 residues in the CDR3. Germline assignment: CDR1 LNHDA and CDR2 SQIVND (reference sequence). V shed 3 bases, J shed 5 bases, and the junction held 7 bases outside the gene matches. The CDR3 DNA reads as TGTGCCAGTAGTATCCCGGGACAGGGGACCGACGAGCAGTACTTC. Its protein product is CASSIPGQGTDEQYF.

The chain is built from TRBV9 and TRBJ1-3, with 7 bases fitting TRBD1. The CDR3 extends over 17 amino acids. The V gene end was trimmed by 3 bases and the J gene end by 0 bases; junction bases not matched to a gene: 9. The V gene's germline CDR1 is SGDLS and CDR2 YYNGEE. The CDR3 bases are TGTGCCAGCAGCGGAGAAGACAGGGCCCACTCTGGAAACACCATATATTTT. This encodes CASSGEDRAHSGNTIYF.

The gene calls are TRBV5-1 and TRBJ2-7, with D possibly being TRBD1 or TRBD2 (6 bases each). This CDR3 region has 14 residues. V lost 4 bases and J lost 3, with 14 bases in between. Germline values: CDR1 SGHRS, CDR2 YFSETQ. In DNA form, the CDR3 reads TGCGCCAGCAGCCTGGGGGGCGGATTCTACGAGCAGTACTTC. Translation: CASSLGGGFYEQYF.

The V call is TRBV19, the J call TRBJ2-1; TRBD1 might be the D (6 bases). CDR1 LNHDA and CDR2 SQIVND come from the germline V gene (reference sequence). This CDR3 has 14 residues. V was cut by 7 bases and J by 2 bases, with 12 bases left in between. CDR3 DNA: TGTGCCAGTACTGTCAGGGGCACCTACAATGAGCAGTTCTTC. This codes for CASTVRGTYNEQFF. Supplemented by reference TRBV19 and TRBJ2-1, the full variable domain reads DGGITQSPKYLFRKEGQNVTLSCEQNLNHDAMYWYRQDPGQGLRLIYYSQIVNDFQKGDIAEGYSVSREKKESFPLTVTSAQKNPTAFYLCASTVRGTYNEQFFGPGTRLTVL.

The gene calls are TRBV6-6 and TRBJ1-2; TRBD1 aligns across 9 bases. The length of the CDR3 is 13 residues. From germline, CDR1 is MNHNY and CDR2 SVGAGI (reference sequence). The V and J ends lost 2 bases and 6 bases, in that order; junction bases with no gene match: 1. The DNA of the CDR3 is TGTGCCAGCAGTTACCGACAGGGGGATGGCTACACCTTC. It codes for CASSYRQGDGYTF.

V gene TRBV7-9 combines with J gene TRBJ1-1; 8 bases are shared with TRBD1. CDR1 is SEHNR, CDR2 FQNEAQ, per germline (reference sequence). The CDR3 covers 16 residues. V gave up 5 bases and J gave up 1 base; unmatched junction bases: 9. Here the CDR3 DNA reads TGTGCCAGCAGCCCCCATGTCCAGGGGGCGAACACTGAAGCTTTCTTT. Translated: CASSPHVQGANTEAFF. The variable domain in full, with the rest retrieved from reference TRBV7-9 and TRBJ1-1, is DTGVSQNPRHKITKRGQNVTFRCDPISEHNRLYWYRQTLGQGPEFLTYFQNEAQLEKSRLLSDRFSAERPKGSFSTLEIQRTEQGDSAMYLCASSPHVQGANTEAFFGQGTRLTVV.

There are a few counts of this clone. The chain is built from TRBV7-9 and TRBJ2-7, with D perhaps matching TRBD1 (6 bases). V lost 4 bases to trimming and J lost 3 bases, with 16 bases between them. CDR1 is SEHNR, CDR2 FQNEAQ, per germline (reference sequence). This CDR3 comprises 15 residues. The CDR3 is CASSSDRSPFYEQYF. The CDR3 coding sequence is TGTGCCAGCAGCTCCGACAGGTCACCATTCTACGAGCAGTACTTC. The complete variable domain, with remaining parts taken from reference TRBV7-9 and TRBJ2-7, reads DTGVSQNPRHKITKRGQNVTFRCDPISEHNRLYWYRQTLGQGPEFLTYFQNEAQLEKSRLLSDRFSAERPKGSFSTLEIQRTEQGDSAMYLCASSSDRSPFYEQYFGPGTRLTVT.

The rearrangement uses TRBV11-3 and TRBJ2-3, with D possibly matching TRBD1 (5 bases). The CDR3 spans 16 residues. Germline V gene sequence: CDR1 SGHNT, CDR2 YENEEA. V gave up 6 bases and J gave up 1 base, with 17 bases separating them. CDR3 sequence (DNA): TGTGCCAGCAGTTCGGTCAGGGTACCCCGCACAGATACGCAGTATTTT. Protein sequence: CASSSVRVPRTDTQYF. Complete variable domain (other parts from reference TRBV11-3 and TRBJ2-3): EAGVVQSPRYKIIEKKQPVAFWCNPISGHNTLYWYLQNLGQGPELLIRYENEEAVDDSQLPKDRFSAERLKGVDSTLKIQPAELGDSAVYLCASSSVRVPRTDTQYFGPGTRLTVL.

The chain has TRBV6-5 and TRBJ1-2, with 9 bases identical to TRBD1. The CDR3 has 14 amino acids. Germline loops: CDR1 MNHEY, CDR2 SVGAGI. V trimming: 10 bases; J trimming: 7 bases; junction bases outside the gene matches: 13. The CDR3 here is CANPPRDRVIGYTF. The CDR3 region has the DNA TGTGCCAACCCACCAAGGGACAGGGTAATTGGCTACACCTTC.